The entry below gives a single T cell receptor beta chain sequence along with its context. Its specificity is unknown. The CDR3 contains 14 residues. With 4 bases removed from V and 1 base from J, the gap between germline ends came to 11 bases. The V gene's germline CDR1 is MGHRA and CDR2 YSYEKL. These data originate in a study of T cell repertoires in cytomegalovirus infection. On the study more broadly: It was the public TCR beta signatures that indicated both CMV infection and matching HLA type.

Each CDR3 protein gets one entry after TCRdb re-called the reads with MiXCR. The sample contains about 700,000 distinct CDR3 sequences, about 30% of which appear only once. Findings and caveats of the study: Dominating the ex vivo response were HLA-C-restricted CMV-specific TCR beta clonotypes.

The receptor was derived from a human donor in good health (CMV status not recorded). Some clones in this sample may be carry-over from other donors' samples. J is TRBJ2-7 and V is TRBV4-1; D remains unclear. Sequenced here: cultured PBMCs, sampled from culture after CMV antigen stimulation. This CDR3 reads CASSRAAESYEQYF. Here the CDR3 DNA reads TGCGCCAGCAGCCGGGCGGCGGAGTCCTACGAGCAGTACTTC.